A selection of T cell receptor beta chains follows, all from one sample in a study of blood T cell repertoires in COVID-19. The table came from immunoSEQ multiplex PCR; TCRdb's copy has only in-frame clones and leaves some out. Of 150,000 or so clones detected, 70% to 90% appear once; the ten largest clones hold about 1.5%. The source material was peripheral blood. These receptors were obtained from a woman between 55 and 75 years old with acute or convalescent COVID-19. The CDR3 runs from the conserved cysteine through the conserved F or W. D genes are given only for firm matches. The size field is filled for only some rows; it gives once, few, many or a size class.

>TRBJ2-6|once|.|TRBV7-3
TGTGCCAGCAGCCCCTCTATAAGCTCTGGGGCCAACGTCCTGACTTTC
CASSPSISSGANVLTF
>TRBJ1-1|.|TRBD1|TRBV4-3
TGCGCCAGCAGCCAAGATCAGGGGGCGATAATTGAAGCTTTCTTT
CASSQDQGAIIEAFF
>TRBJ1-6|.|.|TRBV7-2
TGTGCCAGCAGCTTAGTGGGGAGCTCCTATAATTCACCCCTCCACTTT
CASSLVGSSYNSPLHF
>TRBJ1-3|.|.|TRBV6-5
TGTGCCAGCAGTACCAATGGAGATCCTGGAAACACCATATATTTT
CASSTNGDPGNTIYF
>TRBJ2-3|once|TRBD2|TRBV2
TGTGCCAGCAGTTTAGGACTAGCGGGGCTCCGCGATACGCAGTATTTT
CASSLGLAGLRDTQYF
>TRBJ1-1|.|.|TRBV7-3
TGTGCCAGCAGCTTAAGCAAGAGTCATCAAGCTTTCTTT
CASSLSKSHQAFF
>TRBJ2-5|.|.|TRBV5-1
TGCGCCAGCAGCTTATACGCAGGGGTGGAGACCCAGTACTTC
CASSLYAGVETQYF
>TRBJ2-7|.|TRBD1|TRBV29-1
TGCAGCGTGGGACAGAATTACGAGCAGTACTTC
CSVGQNYEQYF
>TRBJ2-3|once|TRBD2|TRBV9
TGTGCCAGCACGACTAGCGGGGGGTTAGCAGATACGCAGTATTTT
CASTTSGGLADTQYF
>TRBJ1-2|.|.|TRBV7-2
TGTGCCAGCAGCCGACTGAACTATGGCTACACCTTC
CASSRLNYGYTF